This T cell receptor beta chain comes out of a study of T cells in Graves' hyperthyroidism and ophthalmopathy. Study-level points and caveats: Ophthalmopathy prediction by the model preceded onset by a median 6.5 months.

Trimming removed 3 bases from V and 4 bases from J; junction bases left unmatched: 7. This CDR3 has 16 amino acids. Per the germline V gene, CDR1 is SGHAT and CDR2 is FQNNGV. Inclusion characteristics of ophthalmopathy patients comprised a Clinical Activity Score of at least 3, a NOSPECS grade of at least 4, and duration under 3 months. The study left out patients who had uncontrolled infection, other autoimmune disease, pregnancy or lactation. This clonotype was observed many times. Its cognate antigen is unknown. Amplified regions were TCR beta CDR3 sequences from RNA transcripts. First-round RT-PCR targeting the TCR CDR3 was performed with the HTBI primer set. Via MiXCR, TCRdb re-called the multiplex PCR reads, giving one row per CDR3 protein. This table holds 640,000 or so distinct CDR3 sequences, roughly 15% found once.

The sample comprised blood. The receptor was isolated from a woman between 40 and 55 years old with Graves' ophthalmopathy. This chain connects TRBV11-2 to TRBJ1-2, with 11 nucleotides matching TRBD1. CDR3 sequence reads: CASSFGDRGISYGYTF. DNA of the CDR3: TGTGCCAGCAGCTTCGGGGACAGGGGGATATCCTATGGCTACACCTTC.